This T cell receptor beta chain appears in the sequencing data of a study of shared clonotypes between healthy human individuals. The repertoire was sequenced with immunoSEQ multiplex PCR; TCRdb's copy has only in-frame clones and lacks some. The table records roughly 2.5 million clones, 90% to 95% of them present only once. CDR3 length: 17 amino acids. The germline CDR1 and CDR2 sequences are SGHKS and YYEKEE (reference sequence). Trimming removed 0 bases from V and 2 bases from J, with 15 bases in between. Sequenced sample: naive CD4+ T cells sorted from blood. Indicated subset: CD45RA+ positively selected. This sequence originates from a man aged 18-30 years in good health. The chain uses TRBV5-5 and TRBJ1-5, with TRBD1 as a possible D gene (5 bases). The CDR3 reads CASSLAVGAGGNQPQHF. The CDR3 DNA follows: TGTGCCAGCAGCTTGGCCGTAGGGGCTGGGGGCAATCAGCCCCAGCATTTT.